Detailed here is one T cell receptor beta chain. This sample was taken from a study of blood T cell repertoires in COVID-19. Germline CDR1 and CDR2: SGHAT and FQNNGV. V trimming: 0 bases; J trimming: 4 bases; junction bases outside the gene matches: 8. The length of the CDR3 is 17 residues. Profiled with immunoSEQ multiplex PCR; TCRdb holds only in-frame clones, not every one. This table has fewer than 350,000 clones, about 89% appearing once. This TCR derives from a man between 40 and 49 years old with active or convalescent COVID-19. Sequencing was performed on peripheral blood. This rearrangement joins TRBV11-2 to TRBJ1-5; 8 nucleotides align to TRBD1. The CDR3 is CASSLDDRGGPNQPQHF. CDR3 in DNA: TGTGCCAGCAGCTTAGACGACAGGGGTGGGCCGAATCAGCCCCAGCATTTT.